This TCR beta chain was sequenced during a study of control samples from healthy donors and cancer patients. The CDR3 runs 13 residues. V lost 4 bases and J 5 bases, leaving 11 bases between the germline ends. The V gene's germline CDR1 is SNHLY and CDR2 FYNNEI. TCRdb's copy holds only in-frame clones and misses some; the assay was immunoSEQ multiplex PCR. The data hold more than 110,000 clones, with roughly 92% observed a single time. The clonotype was recovered from a man younger than 40 in good health. The sample was blood. V usage is TRBV2 and J usage is TRBJ1-1, with unresolved D. CDR3 nucleotide sequence: TGTGCCAGCAGTGCCGAGGGTCGGACTGAAGCTTTCTTT. As protein: CASSAEGRTEAFF.